Below, one T cell receptor (beta chain) is given with its context. The table came from immunoSEQ multiplex PCR; TCRdb's copy has only in-frame clones and leaves some out. The table lists about 35,000 clones, 88% of them singletons. The entry originates in a study of blood T cell repertoires in COVID-19. Study in general: Whether acute or convalescent, the COVID-19 samples came from the United States, Italy and Spain.

The CDR3 totals 14 residues. Germline CDR1 reads SGHVS; CDR2 reads FQNEAQ. V was shortened by 5 bases and J by 4 bases, with 14 bases between the two germline ends. The V gene is TRBV7-8, the J gene TRBJ2-5; D might be TRBD1 (6 bases). The source material was peripheral blood. The source of this sequence is a woman between 65 and 79 years old with active COVID-19. The CDR3: CASSPLVGAETQYF. The CDR3 DNA is TGTGCCAGCAGCCCACTAGTGGGGGCAGAGACCCAGTACTTC.